The 5 T cell receptor beta chains below come from one sample, sequenced in a study of blood T cell repertoires in COVID-19. The data were produced by immunoSEQ multiplex PCR, yet TCRdb's version contains in-frame clones alone and is incomplete. The sample shows about 320,000 clones, approximately 84% of them seen only once. The specimen was PBMCs or T cells enriched from blood (not recorded which). The source of these receptors is a woman younger than 30 who had recovered from COVID-19.

In DNA, the CDR3 is TGTGCCAGCAGTTACGGAGGGTTTCCCTATGGCTACACCTTC. It codes for CASSYGGFPYGYTF. The chain has TRBV6-5 and TRBJ1-2, with D hard to call. V was cut by 2 bases and J by 4 bases, with 11 bases left in between. CDR1 and CDR2 (germline): MNHEY, SVGAGI. This CDR3 spans 14 amino acids.

The chain couples TRBV2 to TRBJ2-1, with 11 bases matching TRBD2. The CDR3 is 15 residues long. Trimming at V came to 5 bases and at J to 9 bases, leaving 9 bases not matched to a gene. The germline CDR1 and CDR2 sequences are SNHLY and FYNNEI. The DNA of the CDR3 is TGTGCCAGCAGTAAGGGACTAGCGGACAGTACTGAGCAGTTCTTC. This gives the protein CASSKGLADSTEQFF.

The V call is TRBV6-6, the J call TRBJ2-5; 8 nucleotides agree with TRBD2. Germline-derived CDR1 and CDR2 are MNHNY and SVGAGI (reference sequence). The length of the CDR3 is 13 residues. The ends lost 0 bases at V and 14 bases at J; junction bases unmatched: 8. The CDR3 DNA follows: TGTGCCAGCAGTTACTCGCCAGCGGGGGATTGTTACTTC. Residues: CASSYSPAGDCYF.

The V and J genes are TRBV5-8 and TRBJ2-1; tentative D call: TRBD2 (5 bases). Per the germline V gene, CDR1 is SGHTS and CDR2 is YDEGEE. Trimming stripped 4 bases from V and 1 base from J, with 12 bases between. The CDR3 runs to 15 residues. CDR3 nucleotides: TGTGCCAGCAGCCGTCCGGGATCTTCCTACAATGAGCAGTTCTTC. Translated, it gives CASSRPGSSYNEQFF.

The chain combines TRBV3-1 (or the pseudogene TRBV3-2) with TRBJ1-2; the match to TRBD1 covers 7 bases. Germline V lookup: CDR1 LGHDT, CDR2 YNNKEL (reference sequence). There are 15 residues in the CDR3. The junction had 9 bases not matched to a gene; V was cut back by 0 bases and J by 8 bases. In DNA, the CDR3 is TGTGCCAGCAGCCAAGATTTAATCGACAGGGACGGCTACACCTTC. This gives the protein CASSQDLIDRDGYTF.